The 8 T cell receptor beta chains presented below share a single source sample, sequenced in a study of cytotoxic CD8 clonotypes in ibrutinib-treated CLL. The data were produced by immunoSEQ multiplex PCR, yet TCRdb's version contains in-frame clones alone and is incomplete. The sample consists of tens of thousands of clones, around 60% of them appearing once. This specimen was PBMCs, taken after 24 months of ibrutinib treatment. Receptor source: a human donor with chronic lymphocytic leukemia.

In its sample, this clone was seen many times. The rearrangement links TRBV18 to TRBJ2-1; possibly TRBD1 for D (5 bases). V was pared by 1 base and J by 0 bases, with 7 bases between. Germline V gene sequence: CDR1 KGHSH, CDR2 LQKENI. The CDR3 loop spans 15 amino acids. The CDR3 reads CASSPQGISYNEQFF. The CDR3 nucleotides are TGTGCCAGCTCACCACAGGGGATCTCCTACAATGAGCAGTTCTTC.

The sample holds many counts of this clone. The sample has other DNA sequences that encode this CDR3 too. The chain couples TRBV10-3 to TRBJ2-2; a weak D match, TRBD1 (6 bases). The CDR3 covers 17 residues. Trimming removed 6 bases from V and 4 bases from J, with 21 bases in between. Germline V gene data show CDR1 as ENHRY and CDR2 as SYGVKD. CDR3 sequence reads: CAISAKGIQGRTGELFF. In DNA, the CDR3 is TGTGCCATCAGCGCCAAGGGGATACAGGGTCGCACCGGGGAGCTGTTTTTT.

The genes are TRBV25-1 and TRBJ1-1; D uncertain. The CDR3 consists of 14 residues. Germline V gives CDR1 MGHDK, CDR2 SYGVNS. Trimming cost V 0 bases and J 3 bases, with 8 bases left between them. CDR3: CASSEYGGYTEAFF. CDR3 nucleotides: TGTGCCAGCAGTGAATATGGAGGGTACACTGAAGCTTTCTTT.

V and J are TRBV19 and TRBJ2-2, with 7 bases aligning to TRBD1. The length of the CDR3 is 14 residues. Germline loops: CDR1 LNHDA, CDR2 SQIVND (reference sequence). Trimming took 8 bases from V and 6 from J; bases not matched to a gene: 9. CDR3 DNA sequence: TGTGCCAGTCACCAGGGGGTTAGATCCGGGGAGCTGTTTTTT. It is translated as CASHQGVRSGELFF.

This chain joins TRBV5-1 and TRBJ2-1; D perhaps matches TRBD2 (6 bases). With 0 bases removed from V and 4 bases from J, the gap between germline ends came to 11 bases. The germline V gene has CDR1 SGHRS and CDR2 YFSETQ. The CDR3 has 15 amino acids. CDR3 loop: CASSLVSGEYNEQFF. CDR3 nucleotide sequence: TGCGCCAGCAGCTTGGTTAGCGGAGAGTACAATGAGCAGTTCTTC.

This sequence joins TRBV5-1 and TRBJ2-1; a weak D match, TRBD1 (6 bases). Trimming removed 4 bases from V and 0 bases from J, with 14 bases in between. There are 16 residues in the CDR3. Germline V gives CDR1 SGHRS, CDR2 YFSETQ. The CDR3 bases are TGCGCCAGCAGCGAATTAAGGGGGAGCTCCTACAATGAGCAGTTCTTC. This encodes CASSELRGSSYNEQFF. Filled out from reference TRBV5-1 and TRBJ2-1, the complete variable domain reads KAGVTQTPRYLIKTRGQQVTLSCSPISGHRSVSWYQQTPGQGLQFLFEYFSETQRNKGNFPGRFSGRQFSNSRSEMNVSTLELGDSALYLCASSELRGSSYNEQFFGPGTRLTVL.

Many counts were recorded for this clone. The rearrangement joins TRBV2 to TRBJ2-2; 9 nucleotides line up with TRBD2. V shed 4 bases and J 6 bases; nucleotides not matched to a gene: 6. The CDR3 consists of 15 residues. Germline V gene data show CDR1 as SNHLY and CDR2 as FYNNEI. The CDR3 DNA reads TGTGCCAGCAGTGTAGTCCTAGCGGGATCCGGGGAGCTGTTTTTT. Protein: CASSVVLAGSGELFF.

J is TRBJ2-1 and V is TRBV27; 9 bases are a match to TRBD2. The CDR3 spans 19 residues. Germline V gene lookup returns CDR1 MNHEY and CDR2 SMNVEV (reference sequence). V shed 2 bases and J 3 bases; nucleotides not matched to a gene: 14. The CDR3 loop is CASSLRRIAGVLFYNEQFF. CDR3 in DNA: TGTGCCAGCAGTTTAAGGAGGATAGCGGGGGTTCTTTTCTACAATGAGCAGTTCTTC.